This record concerns one T cell receptor (beta chain) sequence. No antigen is known for it. The sample is drawn from a study of shared clonotypes between healthy human individuals. Naive CD8 isolation took CD45RO-negative cells positively selected for CCR7 and excluded terminally differentiated effector memory CD45RA+ cells. Every subset's genomic DNA went evenly onto several immunoSEQ plates. The assay was immunoSEQ multiplex PCR, and TCRdb's table has in-frame clones only and misses some. The sample contains roughly 850,000 clones, about 96% of which appear only once. The study's findings and limits: Of the naive CD4 clonotypes, around 4.9% were shared across a few donors.

The CDR3 has 15 amino acids. The V gene lost 0 bases and the J gene lost 5 bases, with 11 bases spanning the gap. Germline V gene lookup returns CDR1 SGDLS and CDR2 YYNGEE. This clonotype originated in a man aged 25 to 40 in good health. The genes are TRBV9 and TRBJ1-4; no definite D call. Input material: naive CD8+ T cells sorted from blood. CDR3 in DNA: TGTGCCAGCAGCGTAGAAGGTAGAGAAAATGAAAAACTGTTTTTT. The encoded protein is CASSVEGRENEKLFF. The full variable domain, rest sourced from reference TRBV9 and TRBJ1-4, is DSGVTQTPKHLITATGQRVTLRCSPRSGDLSVYWYQQSLDQGLQFLIQYYNGEERAKGNILERFSAQQFPDLHSELNLSSLELGDSALYFCASSVEGRENEKLFFGSGTQLSVL.